These 4 T cell receptor beta chains were sequenced from one sample in a study of cytomegalovirus exposure and HLA in healthy donors. The PCR employed 60 Vbeta primers together with 13 Jbeta primers. This table comes from immunoSEQ multiplex PCR, and its TCRdb copy is limited to in-frame clones, with some not included. The sample includes 95,000 to 150,000 clones, around 65% of them seen just once. The sample taken for sequencing was PBMCs. These receptors all come from a man aged 18 to 30 in good health and CMV-seronegative.

V usage is TRBV14 and J usage is TRBJ2-7; perhaps TRBD2 as D (5 bases). CDR1 is SGHDN and CDR2 is FVKESK in the germline V gene. This CDR3 region has 14 residues. Trimming cost V 4 bases and J 3 bases, with 13 bases left between them. This CDR3 is CASSPRGLGYEQYF. The CDR3 DNA reads TGTGCCAGCAGCCCTCGAGGACTGGGCTACGAGCAGTACTTC. The complete variable domain, with remaining parts taken from reference TRBV14 and TRBJ2-7, reads EAGVTQFPSHSVIEKGQTVTLRCDPISGHDNLYWYRRVMGKEIKFLLHFVKESKQDESGMPNNRFLAERTGGTYSTLKVQPAELEDSGVYFCASSPRGLGYEQYFGPGTRLTVT.

The genes are TRBV14 and TRBJ2-1; the match to TRBD2 covers 10 bases. The CDR3 totals 16 residues. The V gene end was trimmed by 4 bases and the J gene end by 6 bases; junction bases not matched to a gene: 9. In germline, CDR1 is SGHDN, CDR2 FVKESK. In DNA, the CDR3 is TGTGCCAGCAGCCCGCTAGCGGGAGACGATGGCAATGAGCAGTTCTTC. Encoded protein: CASSPLAGDDGNEQFF. Full variable domain (outside the CDR3, taken from reference TRBV14 and TRBJ2-1): EAGVTQFPSHSVIEKGQTVTLRCDPISGHDNLYWYRRVMGKEIKFLLHFVKESKQDESGMPNNRFLAERTGGTYSTLKVQPAELEDSGVYFCASSPLAGDDGNEQFFGPGTRLTVL.

The chain recombines TRBV5-1 with TRBJ2-5; 7 bases align to TRBD1. The junction had 1 base not matched to a gene; V was cut back by 1 base and J by 1 base. Germline loops: CDR1 SGHRS, CDR2 YFSETQ. The CDR3 is made up of 14 amino acids. The DNA for the CDR3 is TGCGCCAGCAGCTTGAGGACAGGCCAAGAGACCCAGTACTTC. Encoded protein: CASSLRTGQETQYF.

Only a few counts were recorded for this clone. This chain connects TRBV6-5 to TRBJ2-1; TRBD2 agrees at 7 bases. There are 14 residues in the CDR3. Trimming cost V 6 bases and J 9 bases; bases outside gene matches: 11. Germline V gene data show CDR1 as MNHEY and CDR2 as SVGAGI. DNA of the CDR3: TGTGCCAGCAGGCTCGTGGCGGGAGCTGGTGAGCAGTTCTTC. Translating gives CASRLVAGAGEQFF.